This T cell receptor (beta chain) was sequenced during a study of T cells in Graves' hyperthyroidism and ophthalmopathy. Background on the study: The initial diagnosis was the point when peripheral blood was collected, ahead of any treatment.

This clonotype was observed at least ten times. Amplification targeted TCR beta CDR3 regions from RNA transcripts. A set of HTBI primers served as the primers for a first-round RT-PCR of the TCR CDR3. TCRdb called the multiplex PCR reads again in MiXCR, with one record for every CDR3 protein. The sample consists of fewer than 500,000 distinct CDR3 sequences, about 14% of them appearing once. Germline V gene data show CDR1 as DFQATT and CDR2 as SNEGSKA (reference sequence). The CDR3 spans 15 residues. V was shortened by 3 bases and J by 2 bases, with 13 bases between the two germline ends. Specimen: blood. This clonotype was sampled from a woman aged 25 to 39 with Graves' ophthalmopathy. The chain recombines TRBV20-1 with TRBJ2-2; D is possibly TRBD2 (5 bases). CDR3 in amino acids: CSASSASYNTGELFF. The CDR3 nucleotides read TGCAGTGCTAGTTCGGCTAGCTACAACACCGGGGAGCTGTTTTTT.